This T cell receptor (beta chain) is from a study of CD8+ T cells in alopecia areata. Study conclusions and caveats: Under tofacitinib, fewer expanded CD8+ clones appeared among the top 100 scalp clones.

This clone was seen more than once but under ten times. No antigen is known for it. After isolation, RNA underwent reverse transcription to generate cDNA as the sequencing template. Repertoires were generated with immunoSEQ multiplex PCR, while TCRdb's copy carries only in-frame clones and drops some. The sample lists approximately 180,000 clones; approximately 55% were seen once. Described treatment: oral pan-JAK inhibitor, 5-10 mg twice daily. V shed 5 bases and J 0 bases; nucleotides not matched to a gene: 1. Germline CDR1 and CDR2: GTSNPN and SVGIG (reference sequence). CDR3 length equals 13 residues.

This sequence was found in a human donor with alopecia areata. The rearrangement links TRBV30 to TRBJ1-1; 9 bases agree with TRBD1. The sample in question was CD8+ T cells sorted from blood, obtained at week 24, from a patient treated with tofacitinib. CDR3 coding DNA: TGTGCCTGGGGGACAGGGCTGAACACTGAAGCTTTCTTT. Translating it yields CAWGTGLNTEAFF. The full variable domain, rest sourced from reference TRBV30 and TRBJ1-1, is SQTIHQWPATLVQPVGSPLSLECTVEGTSNPNLYWYRQAAGRGLQLLFYSVGIGQISSEVPQNLSASRPQDRQFILSSKKLLLSDSGFYLCAWGTGLNTEAFFGQGTRLTVV.